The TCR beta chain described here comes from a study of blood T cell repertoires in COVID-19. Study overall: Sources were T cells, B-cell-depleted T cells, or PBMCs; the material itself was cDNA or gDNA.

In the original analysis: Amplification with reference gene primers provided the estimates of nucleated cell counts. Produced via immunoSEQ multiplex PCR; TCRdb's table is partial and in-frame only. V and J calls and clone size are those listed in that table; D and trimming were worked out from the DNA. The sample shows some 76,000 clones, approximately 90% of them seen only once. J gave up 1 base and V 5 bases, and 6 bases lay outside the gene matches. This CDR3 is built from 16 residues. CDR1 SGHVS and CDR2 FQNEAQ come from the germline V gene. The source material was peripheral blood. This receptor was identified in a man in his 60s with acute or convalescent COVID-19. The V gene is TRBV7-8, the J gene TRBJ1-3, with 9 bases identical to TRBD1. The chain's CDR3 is CASSPTGGISGNTIYF. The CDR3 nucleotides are TGTGCCAGCAGCCCTACAGGGGGCATTTCTGGAAACACCATATATTTT. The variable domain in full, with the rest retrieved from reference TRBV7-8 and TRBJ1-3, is GAGVSQSPRYKVAKRGQDVALRCDPISGHVSLFWYQQALGQGPEFLTYFQNEAQLDKSGLPSDRFFAERPEGSVSTLKIQRTQQEDSAVYLCASSPTGGISGNTIYFGEGSWLTVV.